The next 6 T cell receptor beta chains were all read from a single sample in a study of regulatory T cells in long-lasting Graves disease. The time point here: persistent/refractory GD, antithyroid drugs over 5 years with positive TRAb. PBMC-extracted RNA yielded the TCR library. Building of the TCR beta libraries involved iRepertoire HTBI primers and Arm-PCR of CDR3 regions. TCRdb re-derived calls from the multiplex PCR reads in MiXCR, one entry per CDR3 protein. The table records 650,000 to 850,000 distinct CDR3 sequences, around 30% of them present only once. The specimen comprised peripheral blood mononuclear cells (PBMCs), sampled when the disease was refractory, from a patient treated with antithyroid drugs. Source of these receptors: a female donor with Graves disease.

In its sample, this clonotype was seen a few times. The genes are TRBV12-3 or TRBV12-4 and TRBJ1-1, with 9 bases lining up with TRBD1. V shed 6 bases, J shed 3 bases, and the junction held 8 bases outside the gene matches. The CDR3 is 15 amino acids. The CDR3 loop is CASSRDREFHTEAFF. The CDR3 DNA sequence: TGTGCCAGCAGCCGGGACAGGGAGTTCCACACTGAAGCTTTCTTT.

This clonotype showed up just once. A far larger clone differs by one base, so this is likely a read error. The conserved closing phenylalanine or tryptophan is absent in this CDR3, likely reflecting a read error. The rearrangement uses TRBV6-9 and TRBJ2-5; TRBD2 aligns across 9 bases. With V trimmed by 9 bases and J by 1 base, 9 bases remained unmatched. CDR1 and CDR2 from the germline V gene are MNHGY and SVAAGI. The CDR3 spans 15 residues. The DNA for the CDR3 is TGTGCCAGTTACAGGGCTAGCGGGACCCAAGAGACCCAGTACTCC. Translated, it gives CASYRASGTQETQYS.

The CDR3 region has the DNA TGTGCCAGCAGCGAATCCGGGACAGGAACCCAGCATTTT. Translating gives CASSESGTGTQHF. The J gene is TRBJ1-5, the V gene TRBV6-1; 8 bases match TRBD1. There are 13 residues in the CDR3. The V segment lost 6 bases and the J segment 11 bases; nucleotides outside the gene matches: 9. Germline values: CDR1 MNHNS, CDR2 SASEGT.

The V call is TRBV20-1, the J call TRBJ2-3; 7 nucleotides agree with TRBD2. The CDR3 is 13 residues long. Trimming removed 3 bases from V and 5 bases from J; junction bases left unmatched: 5. CDR1 and CDR2 (germline): DFQATT, SNEGSKA (reference sequence). The CDR3 coding sequence is TGCAGTGCTAGCTCTAGCGGTGGAGATACGCAGTATTTT. It encodes CSASSSGGDTQYF.

This clonotype was observed at least ten times. The rearrangement joins TRBV11-2 to TRBJ2-5; D may correspond to TRBD1 or TRBD2 (5 bases each). This CDR3 region has 12 residues. V shed 3 bases and J shed 6 bases, with 8 bases lying between them. Germline CDR1 SGHAT, CDR2 FQNNGV. CDR3 in amino acids: CASSFGGKTQYF. The CDR3 region has the DNA TGTGCCAGCAGCTTTGGGGGAAAGACCCAGTACTTC.

The V call is TRBV5-1, the J call TRBJ1-2; the D gene is possibly TRBD1 (5 bases). The V and J ends lost 4 bases and 7 bases respectively, with 17 bases between them. Germline CDR1 reads SGHRS; CDR2 reads YFSETQ. CDR3 size: 14 residues. In DNA form, the CDR3 reads TGCGCCAGCAGCCTAGGGGACGGTTCTCCTGGCTACACCTTC. It specifies CASSLGDGSPGYTF.